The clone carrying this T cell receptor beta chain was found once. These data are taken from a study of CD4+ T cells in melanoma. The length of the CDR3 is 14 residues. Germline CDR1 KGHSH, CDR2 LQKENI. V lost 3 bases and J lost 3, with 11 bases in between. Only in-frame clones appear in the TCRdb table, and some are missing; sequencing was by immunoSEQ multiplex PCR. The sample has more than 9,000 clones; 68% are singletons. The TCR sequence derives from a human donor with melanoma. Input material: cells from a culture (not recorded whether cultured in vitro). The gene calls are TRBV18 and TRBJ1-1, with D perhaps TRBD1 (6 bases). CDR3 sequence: CASSPTGWDTEAFF. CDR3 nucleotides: TGTGCCAGCTCACCGACAGGTTGGGACACTGAAGCTTTCTTT.